This entry lists 6 T cell receptor beta chains sequenced from one sample in a study of T cell clones after liver transplantation. Measured with immunoSEQ multiplex PCR; TCRdb has only the in-frame clones, and not every one. The repertoire includes about 58,000 clones, around 70% of them detected once, and roughly 2.8% sits in the top ten. This material consisted of CD4+ T cells from blood, taken at the approximately 16-month timepoint. These receptors originate from a human patient who received a liver transplant. The T cells may partly be graft donor cells.

V is TRBV18 and J is TRBJ2-2; 10 positions agree with TRBD2. V dropped 0 bases and J dropped 5; count of bases not matched to a gene: 0. Germline CDR1 reads KGHSH; CDR2 reads LQKENI. The CDR3 has 15 amino acids. CDR3 nucleotides: TGTGCCAGCTCACCACCGGGACTAGCGACCGGGGAGCTGTTTTTT. Residues: CASSPPGLATGELFF.

This sequence joins TRBV4-3 and TRBJ2-6; 7 bases are shared with TRBD1. V trimming: 3 bases; J trimming: 0 bases; junction bases outside the gene matches: 11. Germline CDR1 is LGHNA and CDR2 is YSLEER. The CDR3 is made up of 19 amino acids. The CDR3 DNA reads as TGCGCCAGCAGCCACGAACCCACAGGGGTTCGCTCTGGGGCCAACGTCCTGACTTTC. Protein product: CASSHEPTGVRSGANVLTF.

V and J are TRBV15 and TRBJ2-2, with 12 nucleotides matching TRBD1. The CDR3 spans 15 residues. J was trimmed by 6 bases and V by 4 bases; bases with no gene match: 3. Germline lookup yields CDR1 LNHNV and CDR2 YYDKDF (reference sequence). Here the CDR3 DNA reads TGTGCCACCAGCAAGGGACAGGGGGCGGCCGGGGAGCTGTTTTTT. Translating it yields CATSKGQGAAGELFF. Full variable domain (rest looked up from reference TRBV15 and TRBJ2-2): DAMVIQNPRYQVTQFGKPVTLSCSQTLNHNVMYWYQQKSSQAPKLLFHYYDKDFNNEADTPDNFQSRRPNTSFCFLDIRSPGLGDTAMYLCATSKGQGAAGELFFGEGSRLTVL.

The rearrangement uses TRBV19 and TRBJ1-5, with 7 bases that match TRBD1. V shed 6 bases, J shed 4 bases, and the junction held 9 bases outside the gene matches. The CDR3 runs 15 residues. The germline V gene encodes CDR1 LNHDA and CDR2 SQIVND (reference sequence). CDR3 sequence (DNA): TGTGCCAGTAGGCCCGGGACAGTAGAAAATCAGCCCCAGCATTTT. Protein product: CASRPGTVENQPQHF.

V usage is TRBV30 and J usage is TRBJ2-5; the match to TRBD1 covers 7 bases. Germline trimming cut 2 bases from V and 5 bases from J; bases unmatched to any gene: 5. CDR1 and CDR2 from the germline V gene are GTSNPN and SVGIG (reference sequence). The CDR3 has 13 amino acids. CDR3 in amino acids: CAWSIDRVETQYF. The DNA for the CDR3 is TGTGCCTGGAGTATCGACAGGGTTGAGACCCAGTACTTC.

This chain uses TRBV7-2 with TRBJ2-3; TRBD1 agrees at 8 bases. This CDR3 region has 17 residues. J lost 5 bases, V lost 6 bases, and 16 bases had no gene match. Germline CDR1 reads SGHTA; CDR2 reads FQGNSA. The CDR3 sequence: CASSFIAGAGGGDTQYF. The CDR3 region has the DNA TGTGCCAGCAGTTTCATAGCAGGGGCAGGGGGCGGAGATACGCAGTATTTT.